Below, 21 T cell receptor beta chains from the same sample are listed, as sequenced in a study of response to subunit inactivated influenza vaccine. Each CDR3 protein gets one entry after TCRdb re-called the RT-PCR reads with MiXCR. The profile shows around 480,000 distinct CDR3 sequences, 9.5% to 13% of them singletons. The sequencing here drew on PBMCs from blood, taken 35 to 45 days after vaccination. The receptors stem from a middle-aged man who received an inactivated influenza vaccine.

There are many counts of this clonotype. The chain combines TRBV6-5 with TRBJ1-3, with D uncertain. The germline gives CDR1 MNHEY, CDR2 SVGAGI. V was trimmed by 3 bases and J by 2 bases, leaving 11 bases between them. The CDR3 runs to 15 residues. The CDR3 loop reads CASSYPGLTGNTIYF. CDR3 DNA sequence: TGTGCCAGCAGTTATCCGGGTCTGACTGGAAACACCATATATTTT.

The gene calls are TRBV5-6 and TRBJ2-7, with 8 bases that match TRBD1. J gave up 4 bases and V 2 bases, and 11 bases lay outside the gene matches. Germline loops: CDR1 SGHDT, CDR2 YYEEEE. CDR3 length: 16 amino acids. CDR3 loop: CASSLRPRQGKYEQYF. The CDR3 nucleotides read TGTGCCAGCAGCTTACGGCCGCGACAGGGGAAGTACGAGCAGTACTTC.

This clonotype has a handful of counts. The J gene is TRBJ2-1, the V gene TRBV9, with TRBD2 identical over 7 bases. V was clipped by 0 bases and J by 9 bases; unmatched bases: 12. Per the germline V gene, CDR1 is SGDLS and CDR2 is YYNGEE. The CDR3 has 16 residues. CDR3 region: CASSVDSSGRISEQFF. The CDR3 DNA sequence: TGTGCCAGCAGCGTAGATTCTAGCGGACGAATAAGTGAGCAGTTCTTC.

This clonotype has at least ten counts. The chain couples TRBV7-2 to TRBJ1-5; weak D call: TRBD1 (6 bases). Germline V gene lookup returns CDR1 SGHTA and CDR2 FQGNSA. CDR3 size: 13 residues. V lost 6 bases and J 6 bases, leaving 12 bases between the germline ends. This chain's CDR3 is CASRGGLGQPQHF. The CDR3, as DNA: TGTGCCAGCAGGGGGGGGCTCGGTCAGCCCCAGCATTTT.

This clonotype has just a few counts. Here the CDR3 reads CATSRTLGSGSNEQFF. The CDR3 coding sequence is TGTGCCACCAGCAGGACCTTAGGGAGCGGGAGCAATGAGCAGTTCTTC. The chain joins TRBV15 to TRBJ2-1, with 8 bases matching TRBD2. The CDR3 extends over 16 amino acids. V gave up 3 bases and J gave up 6 bases; unmatched junction bases: 10. Germline V lookup: CDR1 LNHNV, CDR2 YYDKDF (reference sequence).

This clonotype was seen more than once but under ten times. The gene calls are TRBV20-1 and TRBJ1-3; TRBD1 might be the D (5 bases). V was clipped by 3 bases and J by 0 bases, with 9 bases between them. The CDR3 runs 14 residues. The germline gives CDR1 DFQATT, CDR2 SNEGSKA (reference sequence). CDR3 sequence reads: CSASRQLSGNTIYF. The CDR3 DNA is TGCAGTGCTAGTCGACAGCTCTCTGGAAACACCATATATTTT.

The V gene is TRBV11-2, the J gene TRBJ2-1; D is uncertain. Germline V gene sequence: CDR1 SGHAT, CDR2 FQNNGV. Between the trimmed V and J ends, which lost 4 bases and 3 bases, there was a span of 13 bases. The CDR3 loop spans 15 amino acids. CDR3 in DNA: TGTGCCAGCAGCTCTATCACGTCCATCTACAATGAGCAGTTCTTC. Translated: CASSSITSIYNEQFF. The variable domain in full, completed from reference TRBV11-2 and TRBJ2-1, reads EAGVAQSPRYKIIEKRQSVAFWCNPISGHATLYWYQQILGQGPKLLIQFQNNGVVDDSQLPKDRFSAERLKGVDSTLKIQPAKLEDSAVYLCASSSITSIYNEQFFGPGTRLTVL.

V usage is TRBV5-1 and J usage is TRBJ2-6; D possibly corresponds to TRBD2 (5 bases). V lost 4 bases, J lost 0 bases, and 17 bases lay in between. There are 18 residues in the CDR3. Germline V gene lookup returns CDR1 SGHRS and CDR2 YFSETQ. The CDR3 DNA sequence: TGCGCCAGCAGCACCCCCCGAGGGCCCGTCTCTGGGGCCAACGTCCTGACTTTC. It codes for CASSTPRGPVSGANVLTF.

There are a few counts of this clonotype. The J gene is TRBJ1-1, the V gene TRBV19, with 7 bases aligning to TRBD1. Trimming at V came to 0 bases and at J to 1 base, leaving 5 bases not matched to a gene. CDR1 and CDR2 from the germline V gene are LNHDA and SQIVND (reference sequence). The CDR3 is 16 residues long. CDR3 region: CASSIDNRGANTEAFF. In DNA form, the CDR3 reads TGTGCCAGTAGTATAGACAACAGGGGCGCGAACACTGAAGCTTTCTTT.

The chain joins TRBV10-2 to TRBJ2-1; 12 bases line up with TRBD2. The germline V gene has CDR1 WSHSY and CDR2 SAAADI. Losses at the gene ends were 4 bases for V and 3 bases for J; bases not matched to a gene: 7. The CDR3 has 17 amino acids. The CDR3 DNA follows: TGCGCCAGCAGTGCGCCACTACTAGCGGGGGGCTACAATGAGCAGTTCTTC. Amino acid sequence: CASSAPLLAGGYNEQFF.

This clonotype occurred many times. This sequence joins TRBV20-1 and TRBJ2-1; D unclear. CDR3 length equals 11 residues. V gave up 2 bases and J gave up 8 bases, with 7 bases separating them. The germline gives CDR1 DFQATT, CDR2 SNEGSKA (reference sequence). The CDR3 DNA reads as TGCAGTGCTAGATTAACTGATGAGCAGTTCTTC. It specifies CSARLTDEQFF.

This clonotype was found a few times. J is TRBJ2-1 and V is TRBV20-1, with 10 bases lining up with TRBD2. Germline lookup yields CDR1 DFQATT and CDR2 SNEGSKA (reference sequence). Unmatched junction bases numbered 5, after V lost 5 bases and J lost 4 bases. The CDR3 covers 14 residues. This CDR3 is CSAPGLALYNEQFF. The CDR3 DNA sequence: TGCAGTGCTCCGGGACTAGCGCTATACAATGAGCAGTTCTTC.

The chain combines TRBV29-1 with TRBJ2-6; D gene uncertain. With 4 bases removed from V and 2 bases from J, the gap between germline ends came to 12 bases. The CDR3 totals 15 residues. Per the germline V gene, CDR1 is SQVTM and CDR2 is ANQGSEA. The CDR3 coding sequence is TGCAGCGTTGTGCTCACTACCCCTGGGGCCAACGTCCTGACTTTC. Protein sequence: CSVVLTTPGANVLTF. Complete variable domain (other parts from reference TRBV29-1 and TRBJ2-6): SAVISQKPSRDICQRGTSLTIQCQVDSQVTMMFWYRQQPGQSLTLIATANQGSEATYESGFVIDKFPISRPNLTFSTLTVSNMSPEDSSIYLCSVVLTTPGANVLTFGAGSRLTVL.

This clonotype was seen only a few times. This sequence joins TRBV4-3 and TRBJ2-5, with 9 bases identical to TRBD2. The J segment lost 2 bases and the V segment lost 1 base, leaving 2 bases of the junction unmatched. The CDR3 runs 15 residues. Germline CDR1 and CDR2: LGHNA and YSLEER. The CDR3 DNA follows: TGCGCCAGCAGCCAAGTCCTAGCGGGGCAAGAGACCCAGTACTTC. Residues: CASSQVLAGQETQYF.

The CDR3 region is CSATTRLAAIYNEQFF. The DNA of the CDR3 is TGCAGTGCCACTACGCGCTTAGCGGCGATTTACAATGAGCAGTTCTTC. The gene calls are TRBV20-1 and TRBJ2-1; perhaps TRBD2 as D (6 bases). Per the germline V gene, CDR1 is DFQATT and CDR2 is SNEGSKA (reference sequence). The CDR3 covers 16 residues. V dropped 6 bases and J dropped 4 bases, with 22 bases sitting between them.

This clonotype occurred many times. The chain joins TRBV4-2 to TRBJ2-1, with TRBD1 identical over 9 bases. Germline values: CDR1 LGHNA, CDR2 YNFKEQ. Losses at the gene ends were 4 bases for V and 7 bases for J; bases not matched to a gene: 11. This CDR3 has 16 amino acids. The CDR3 DNA is TGTGCCAGCAGCCCCCGCGGACAGGGGATCAGGAATGAGCAGTTCTTC. It is translated as CASSPRGQGIRNEQFF.

This clonotype has a count of ten or more. This chain joins TRBV5-1 and TRBJ1-2; D unclear. Germline CDR1 SGHRS, CDR2 YFSETQ. The CDR3 totals 13 residues. Trimming took 5 bases from V and 3 from J, leaving 11 bases between them. The CDR3 region has the DNA TGCGCCAGCAGAAATCCCGGGGACTATGGCTACACCTTC. Translating it yields CASRNPGDYGYTF.

This clonotype occurred a few times. This chain links TRBV7-9 with TRBJ2-3, with D hard to call. The CDR3 is 16 residues long. V was cut by 5 bases and J by 1 base, with 16 bases left in between. The germline V gene encodes CDR1 SEHNR and CDR2 FQNEAQ (reference sequence). Written as DNA, the CDR3 is TGTGCCAGCAGCCCCCCCCGTGGCCAGGGCACAGATACGCAGTATTTT. It translates to CASSPPRGQGTDTQYF.

This clonotype appeared a few times. CDR3 protein: CASRLRDNSGSGANVLTF. In nucleotides, the CDR3 is TGTGCCAGCAGACTCCGGGACAATTCTGGCTCTGGGGCCAACGTCCTGACTTTC. The chain employs TRBV6-1 and TRBJ2-6, with D maybe TRBD1 (6 bases). The CDR3 extends over 18 amino acids. The germline V and J ends were trimmed by 6 bases and 0 bases, with 18 bases remaining between them. Germline V lookup: CDR1 MNHNS, CDR2 SASEGT.

CDR3 coding DNA: TGTGCCAGCAGTTCCTCCGCCGGATTTGGGGCAGAGACCCAGTACTTC. Protein: CASSSSAGFGAETQYF. The rearrangement links TRBV6-2 or TRBV6-3 to TRBJ2-5; perhaps TRBD1 as D (5 bases). Germline V gene data show CDR1 as MNHEY and CDR2 as SVGEGT. The CDR3 is 16 amino acids. The V and J ends lost 4 bases and 4 bases respectively, with 19 bases between them.

This clonotype came up a few times. The chain employs TRBV4-3 and TRBJ2-1; 10 nucleotides line up with TRBD2. The CDR3 length is 16 residues. Germline trimming cut 1 base from V and 0 bases from J; bases unmatched to any gene: 0. Germline V lookup: CDR1 LGHNA, CDR2 YSLEER. CDR3 region: CASSQASGSSYNEQFF. Written as DNA, the CDR3 is TGCGCCAGCAGCCAAGCTAGCGGGAGCTCCTACAATGAGCAGTTCTTC.